What follows are 16 T cell receptor beta chains derived from one specimen sequenced in a study of CXCR3-negative and CXCR3-positive naive CD8 T cells. Notes on the study in general: A higher hydrophobicity marked the TRB CDR3s of CXCR3-positive naive cells versus CXCR3-negative naive cells.

In preparing the TRB cDNA libraries, 5' RACE with UMI labels was used. TCRdb reprocessed the 5' RACE reads and keeps a single row for each CDR3 protein, giving no DNA. The repertoire shows about 50,000 distinct CDR3 sequences; the top ten hold about 0.61%. Their recognized antigens are unknown. The sequencing sample was made of naive CXCR3+ CD8+ T cells from blood. Specified subset: CD45RO-CCR7+CD27+CD95- naive CD8+ T cells expressing CXCR3 (TNR3+). These receptors were collected from a human donor in good health. Some clones in this sample may be carry-over from other donors' samples.

The genes are TRBV28 and TRBJ2-7; no DNA is available, so the TRBD2 call from TCRdb remains unchecked. The CDR3 is made up of 18 amino acids. Germline CDR1 and CDR2: MDHEN and SYDVKM. CDR3 in amino acids: CASIPRGLAGASPYEQYF. Variable domain in full (rest from reference TRBV28 and TRBJ2-7): DVKVTQSSRYLVKRTGEKVFLECVQDMDHENMFWYRQDPGLGLRLIYFSYDVKMKEKGDIPEGYSVSREKKERFSLILESASTNQTSMYLCASIPRGLAGASPYEQYFGPGTRLTVT.

The chain combines TRBV10-3 with TRBJ2-7; TCRdb picks TRBD1, but there is no DNA to check that call. Germline values: CDR1 ENHRY, CDR2 SYGVKD. The CDR3 spans 15 residues. The CDR3 sequence: CATWTGPGLSLEQYF.

The V gene is TRBV7-3, the J gene TRBJ2-3; TCRdb indicates TRBD2, and absent DNA this call remains unverified. Germline V gives CDR1 SGHTA, CDR2 FQGTGA. This CDR3 is 16 amino acids long. The CDR3 sequence: CASSPVSSGGADTQYF.

The chain employs TRBV7-3 and TRBJ2-6. CDR1 SGHTA and CDR2 FQGTGA come from the germline V gene. CDR3 length: 15 amino acids. The CDR3 reads CASSLGLGGANVLTF.

The V call is TRBV12-3 or TRBV12-4, the J call TRBJ2-1; the TCRdb D gene call, TRBD2, has no DNA to confirm it. The CDR3 has 18 amino acids. CDR3 amino acids: CASSSLRDFKSSYNEQFF.

The V call is TRBV7-9, the J call TRBJ1-1. The CDR3 has 14 residues. Germline loops: CDR1 SEHNR, CDR2 FQNEAQ (reference sequence). This CDR3 is CASSGHRGGTEAFF.

The V and J genes are TRBV7-2 and TRBJ1-1. CDR1 is SGHTA and CDR2 is FQGNSA in the germline V gene. The CDR3 is 13 amino acids. CDR3 residues: CASSVSGITEAFF.

The chain links TRBV29-1 to TRBJ1-2; absent DNA, TCRdb's TRBD1 call cannot be checked. The CDR3 runs 12 residues. CDR1 is SQVTM, CDR2 ANQGSEA, per germline. CDR3 amino acids: CSAGIDGYGYTF.

The chain employs TRBV4-3 and TRBJ1-5. This CDR3 comprises 13 residues. From germline, CDR1 is LGHNA and CDR2 YSLEER. CDR3 amino acids: CASSQVLGRTQHF.

V is TRBV2 and J is TRBJ2-6; the D call from TCRdb, TRBD1, cannot be confirmed without DNA. Looked up from germline, CDR1 is SNHLY and CDR2 is FYNNEI. The CDR3 contains 16 residues. The CDR3 sequence is CASSHQQGTGANVLTF.

The CDR3 loop reads CASSQIGEEPQHF. The chain combines TRBV4-2 with TRBJ1-5. Germline V CDR1 and CDR2: LGHNA, YNFKEQ. The CDR3 runs 13 residues.

V usage is TRBV12-3 or TRBV12-4 and J usage is TRBJ2-5; TCRdb's D gene call, TRBD1, goes unchecked for lack of DNA. The CDR3 is 16 residues long. CDR3 in amino acids: CASSPLPAVRHETQYF.

V gene TRBV27 combines with J gene TRBJ2-7; TCRdb selects TRBD1, and the lack of DNA leaves this call unchecked. Germline V lookup: CDR1 MNHEY, CDR2 SMNVEV (reference sequence). There are 12 residues in the CDR3. CDR3 sequence: CASTSGSYEQYF.

This rearrangement joins TRBV5-1 to TRBJ1-3. From germline, CDR1 is SGHRS and CDR2 YFSETQ. The CDR3 spans 14 residues. The chain's CDR3 is CASSLEVTGNTIYF.

V is TRBV29-1 and J is TRBJ2-1; the D gene TCRdb calls, TRBD2, cannot be checked with no DNA. CDR3 length: 21 amino acids. Germline CDR1 SQVTM, CDR2 ANQGSEA. CDR3 region: CSVEGGERADKSRHTYNEQFF.

The chain joins TRBV28 to TRBJ2-4; absent DNA, TCRdb's TRBD1 call cannot be checked. CDR1 is MDHEN and CDR2 is SYDVKM in the germline V gene. CDR3 length: 17 amino acids. This CDR3 reads CASSPLEFEGTKNIQYF.